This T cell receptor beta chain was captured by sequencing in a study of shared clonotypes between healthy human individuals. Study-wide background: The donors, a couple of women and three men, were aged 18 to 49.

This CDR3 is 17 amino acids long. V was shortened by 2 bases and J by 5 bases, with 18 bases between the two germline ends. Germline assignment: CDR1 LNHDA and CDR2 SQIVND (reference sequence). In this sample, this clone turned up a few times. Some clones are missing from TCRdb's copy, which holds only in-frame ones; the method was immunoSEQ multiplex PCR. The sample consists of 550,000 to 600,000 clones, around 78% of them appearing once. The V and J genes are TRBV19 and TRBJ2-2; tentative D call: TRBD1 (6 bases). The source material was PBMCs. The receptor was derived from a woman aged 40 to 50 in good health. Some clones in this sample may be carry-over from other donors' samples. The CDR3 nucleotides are TGTGCCAGTAGTATATATGGGACACTGGGTTTTACCGGGGAGCTGTTTTTT. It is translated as CASSIYGTLGFTGELFF. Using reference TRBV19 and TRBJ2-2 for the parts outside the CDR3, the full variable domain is DGGITQSPKYLFRKEGQNVTLSCEQNLNHDAMYWYRQDPGQGLRLIYYSQIVNDFQKGDIAEGYSVSREKKESFPLTVTSAQKNPTAFYLCASSIYGTLGFTGELFFGEGSRLTVL.